This T cell receptor (beta chain) was retrieved from a study of blood T cell repertoires in COVID-19. The repertoire was sequenced with immunoSEQ multiplex PCR; TCRdb's copy has only in-frame clones and lacks some. Seen here are roughly 53,000 clones, 76% observed once, and the top ten hold 22%. In germline, CDR1 is MNHEY, CDR2 SMNVEV (reference sequence). V lost 5 bases and J 5 bases, leaving 10 bases between the germline ends. The CDR3 is 14 amino acids. This clone has a handful of counts. The material sequenced was peripheral blood. The receptor was isolated from a man aged 50 to 60 with active or convalescent COVID-19. The rearrangement uses TRBV27 and TRBJ1-6, with D possibly being TRBD1 (6 bases). The DNA of the CDR3 is TGTGCCAGCAGTCCGGACAGAAATAATTCACCCCTCCACTTT. It codes for CASSPDRNNSPLHF.